Following are 28 T cell receptor beta chains from one sample sequenced in a study of shared clonotypes between healthy human individuals. TCRdb keeps only in-frame clones here, not all; method: immunoSEQ multiplex PCR. Of over a million clones in the sample, 96% were seen once. Sequenced material: naive CD4+ T cells sorted from blood. This sample's subset: CD45RA+ positively selected. The receptors were gathered from a man aged 30-40 years in good health.

This chain connects TRBV7-2 to TRBJ1-2; D gene uncertain. CDR3 length: 14 amino acids. The V gene's germline CDR1 is SGHTA and CDR2 FQGNSA. With 1 base removed from V and 0 bases from J, the gap between germline ends came to 6 bases. The CDR3 DNA is TGTGCCAGCAGCTTAGGTCAGGCTAACTATGGCTACACCTTC. It specifies CASSLGQANYGYTF.

The chain has TRBV27 and TRBJ2-7, with 8 bases lining up with TRBD2. With V trimmed by 1 base and J by 4 bases, 9 bases remained unmatched. CDR1 is MNHEY and CDR2 is SMNVEV in the germline V gene (reference sequence). CDR3 length: 16 residues. CDR3 in amino acids: CASSLWAGRDVYEQYF. The CDR3, as DNA: TGTGCCAGCAGTTTATGGGCCGGGAGGGATGTTTACGAGCAGTACTTC.

This chain joins TRBV28 and TRBJ1-5; D possibly corresponds to TRBD1 (5 bases). Germline CDR1 reads MDHEN; CDR2 reads SYDVKM. The CDR3 totals 15 residues. Trimming left V 2 bases short and J 3 bases short, with 11 bases between. The CDR3 spells CASSLSGGINQPQHF. As DNA, the CDR3 is TGTGCCAGCAGTTTAAGCGGGGGAATCAATCAGCCCCAGCATTTT.

The chain has TRBV30 and TRBJ1-4; the D gene is possibly TRBD1 (5 bases). The germline V gene has CDR1 GTSNPN and CDR2 SVGIG (reference sequence). The CDR3 is 15 amino acids. The V and J ends lost 3 bases and 8 bases respectively, with 19 bases between them. For the CDR3, the DNA is TGTGCCTGGAGCCGCGGGGAGGGGAGCGGGGAAAAACTGTTTTTT. This gives the protein CAWSRGEGSGEKLFF.

V is TRBV5-4 and J is TRBJ2-1, with D uncertain. V lost 3 bases to trimming and J lost 8 bases, with 15 bases between them. Germline V lookup: CDR1 SGHNT, CDR2 YYREEE (reference sequence). The CDR3 loop spans 14 amino acids. CDR3 loop: CASSSGPASDEQFF. CDR3 DNA sequence: TGTGCCAGCAGCTCCGGTCCCGCAAGCGATGAGCAGTTCTTC.

This clone appeared once. This chain links TRBV6-1 with TRBJ1-1; D not resolved. The V end was cut by 4 bases, the J end by 4 bases, with 10 bases between. CDR1 MNHNS and CDR2 SASEGT come from the germline V gene. The CDR3 is 13 amino acids. The CDR3 spells CASSVGVSTEAFF. CDR3 sequence (DNA): TGTGCCAGCAGTGTCGGGGTCAGCACTGAAGCTTTCTTT.

CDR3 amino acids: CASSSPSWYLSTDTQYF. The CDR3 DNA reads as TGTGCCAGCAGCTCCCCATCATGGTATTTAAGCACAGATACGCAGTATTTT. The V call is TRBV11-2, the J call TRBJ2-3; no clear D gene. Germline CDR1 and CDR2: SGHAT and FQNNGV. This CDR3 has 17 residues. V was shortened by 4 bases and J by 0 bases, with 17 bases between the two germline ends.

The chain is built from TRBV2 and TRBJ2-7; D not resolved. The CDR3 contains 12 residues. V lost 6 bases and J lost 3, with 9 bases in between. Germline loops: CDR1 SNHLY, CDR2 FYNNEI. CDR3: CASSPVFYEQYF. The CDR3, as DNA: TGTGCCAGCAGCCCCGTCTTCTACGAGCAGTACTTC.

The chain is built from TRBV11-2 and TRBJ2-5, with 11 bases that match TRBD2. Germline lookup yields CDR1 SGHAT and CDR2 FQNNGV. The CDR3 consists of 13 residues. The V segment lost 7 bases and the J segment 6 bases; nucleotides outside the gene matches: 4. The CDR3 reads CASKTSGMKTQYF. In nucleotides, the CDR3 is TGTGCCAGCAAGACTAGCGGGATGAAGACCCAGTACTTC.

V gene TRBV11-3 combines with J gene TRBJ2-5; D remains ambiguous. Germline CDR1 is SGHNT and CDR2 is YENEEA. V was cut by 0 bases and J by 2 bases, with 10 bases left in between. The CDR3 sequence is 15 residues long. CDR3 DNA: TGTGCCAGCAGCTTAGAGGGGTCAGGTCAAGAGACCCAGTACTTC. This encodes CASSLEGSGQETQYF.

This chain connects TRBV7-9 to TRBJ2-2, with TRBD1 identical over 9 bases. Trimming cost V 10 bases and J 4 bases; bases outside gene matches: 19. This CDR3 is 18 amino acids long. Germline CDR1 SEHNR, CDR2 FQNEAQ (reference sequence). The CDR3 loop is CATPGRDRGRAVTGELFF. CDR3 nucleotides: TGTGCCACCCCGGGTCGCGACAGGGGGAGGGCGGTCACCGGGGAGCTGTTTTTT. The full variable domain, in which reference TRBV7-9 and TRBJ2-2 provide the parts outside the CDR3, is DTGVSQNPRHKITKRGQNVTFRCDPISEHNRLYWYRQTLGQGPEFLTYFQNEAQLEKSRLLSDRFSAERPKGSFSTLEIQRTEQGDSAMYLCATPGRDRGRAVTGELFFGEGSRLTVL.

The chain carries TRBV18 and TRBJ2-2; 9 bases match TRBD2. This CDR3 is 17 amino acids long. The J segment lost 1 base and the V segment lost 3 bases, leaving 6 bases of the junction unmatched. CDR1 is KGHSH and CDR2 is LQKENI in the germline V gene. The CDR3 nucleotides read TGTGCCAGCTCACCCCTCGGGACTAGCAGGAACACCGGGGAGCTGTTTTTT. This codes for CASSPLGTSRNTGELFF.

The rearrangement joins TRBV28 to TRBJ2-7; 8 nucleotides agree with TRBD2. Germline-derived CDR1 and CDR2 are MDHEN and SYDVKM. This CDR3 region has 14 residues. Losses at the gene ends were 2 bases for V and 5 bases for J; bases not matched to a gene: 5. The CDR3, as DNA: TGTGCCAGCAGTTTACCGGGACTAGTCGACGAGCAGTACTTC. It is translated as CASSLPGLVDEQYF.

The CDR3 spells CASSLGQGYGYTF. In DNA, the CDR3 is TGTGCCAGCAGTTTGGGACAGGGTTACGGCTACACCTTC. The J gene is TRBJ1-2, the V gene TRBV27; TRBD1 matches 9 bases. The ends lost 3 bases at V and 8 bases at J; junction bases unmatched: 4. The CDR3 loop spans 13 amino acids. Germline V gene sequence: CDR1 MNHEY, CDR2 SMNVEV (reference sequence).

This clone showed up just once. This chain links TRBV6-5 with TRBJ1-1, with 7 bases lining up with TRBD1. Unmatched junction bases numbered 3, after V lost 2 bases and J lost 0 bases. Per the germline V gene, CDR1 is MNHEY and CDR2 is SVGAGI. The CDR3 length is 15 residues. The CDR3 sequence is CASSYRGTVNTEAFF. The CDR3 DNA reads as TGTGCCAGCAGTTACAGGGGGACAGTGAACACTGAAGCTTTCTTT.

This clone was seen only once. This chain uses TRBV27 with TRBJ2-3; D not resolved. The CDR3 covers 14 residues. Trimming shortened V by 4 bases and J by 2 bases, and 10 bases separated the two germline ends. The germline V gene has CDR1 MNHEY and CDR2 SMNVEV (reference sequence). The CDR3 DNA is TGTGCCAGCAGTTGGAACCCAGTCACAGATACGCAGTATTTT. This encodes CASSWNPVTDTQYF.

The chain has TRBV5-4 and TRBJ2-5, with D unclear. With 9 bases removed from V and 1 base from J, the gap between germline ends came to 13 bases. Germline V gene data show CDR1 as SGHNT and CDR2 as YYREEE (reference sequence). The CDR3 extends over 13 amino acids. The CDR3 region has the DNA TGTGCCACCCACCTTTCCCTCCAAGAGACCCAGTACTTC. As protein: CATHLSLQETQYF.

This rearrangement joins TRBV7-9 to TRBJ2-7; D gene uncertain. This CDR3 region has 14 residues. Germline CDR1 and CDR2: SEHNR and FQNEAQ (reference sequence). Trimming took 4 bases from V and 7 from J, leaving 17 bases between them. The CDR3 bases are TGTGCCAGCAGCTCTCCTAGACCCCAGGAGGAGCAGTACTTC. Its translation: CASSSPRPQEEQYF. The variable domain in full, with the rest retrieved from reference TRBV7-9 and TRBJ2-7, is DTGVSQNPRHKITKRGQNVTFRCDPISEHNRLYWYRQTLGQGPEFLTYFQNEAQLEKSRLLSDRFSAERPKGSFSTLEIQRTEQGDSAMYLCASSSPRPQEEQYFGPGTRLTVT.

There are a few counts of this clone. The rearrangement links TRBV9 to TRBJ1-1; D unclear. Looked up from germline, CDR1 is SGDLS and CDR2 is YYNGEE. The germline V and J ends were trimmed by 0 bases and 1 base, with 10 bases remaining between them. The CDR3 length is 15 residues. DNA of the CDR3: TGTGCCAGCAGCGTAGAGCCAGTGGAGAACACTGAAGCTTTCTTT. It translates to CASSVEPVENTEAFF.

The rearrangement links TRBV2 to TRBJ2-2; 12 nucleotides align to TRBD2. V was pared by 5 bases and J by 4 bases, with 5 bases of the junction left unmatched. This CDR3 is 16 amino acids long. In germline, CDR1 is SNHLY, CDR2 FYNNEI. CDR3 sequence: CASSLAGGPITGELFF. The CDR3 DNA is TGTGCCAGCAGTCTAGCGGGAGGGCCCATCACCGGGGAGCTGTTTTTT.

V and J are TRBV11-2 and TRBJ2-6, with D maybe TRBD2 (5 bases). Germline V lookup: CDR1 SGHAT, CDR2 FQNNGV. This CDR3 spans 15 amino acids. V lost 5 bases and J 0 bases, leaving 8 bases between the germline ends. The CDR3 region is CASSRETSGANVLTF. The CDR3 bases are TGTGCCAGCAGCCGGGAAACCTCTGGGGCCAACGTCCTGACTTTC.

A remark on this clone: At one end the junction does not follow the germline gene, possibly because of a read error. DNA of the CDR3: TGTGCCAGCAGCTTAGTAAGGGACAGCGTAAAGTTCTTC. Translated, it gives CASSLVRDSVKFF. This chain connects TRBV7-2 to TRBJ2-7; 7 bases are a match to TRBD1. This CDR3 spans 13 amino acids. Germline CDR1 and CDR2: SGHTA and FQGNSA.

The J gene is TRBJ1-5, the V gene TRBV27; tentatively, D is TRBD1 (5 bases). Germline-derived CDR1 and CDR2 are MNHEY and SMNVEV (reference sequence). The CDR3 loop spans 16 amino acids. V lost 1 base, J lost 0 bases, and 10 bases lay in between. As DNA, the CDR3 is TGTGCCAGCAGTTTATTTAGGGGCGGTAGCAATCAGCCCCAGCATTTT. This gives the protein CASSLFRGGSNQPQHF.

This sequence joins TRBV21-1 and TRBJ1-5; TRBD1 is the table's D call and was not checked against the DNA. TRBV21-1 is listed as a pseudogene. The CDR3 runs 12 residues. CDR3 coding DNA: TGTGCCAGCAGAGTCAGGGTTCAGCCCCAGCATTTT. Its protein product is CASRVRVQPQHF.

The chain is built from TRBV4-3 and TRBJ2-2, with unresolved D. The CDR3 length is 17 residues. Per germline, CDR1 LGHNA and CDR2 YSLEER. Trimming took 3 bases from V and 0 from J, leaving 14 bases between them. The CDR3: CASSHPNGRPNTGELFF. DNA of the CDR3: TGCGCCAGCAGCCACCCGAACGGACGGCCGAACACCGGGGAGCTGTTTTTT.

The gene calls are TRBV18 and TRBJ2-5, with D possibly TRBD1 on 5 matching bases. The CDR3 has 13 residues. Germline CDR1 reads KGHSH; CDR2 reads LQKENI. Deletions cut 5 bases from V and 2 bases from J, with 9 bases between. The CDR3 DNA sequence: TGTGCCAGCTCAAAGACAGTTCAAGAGACCCAGTACTTC. This sequence encodes CASSKTVQETQYF.

The chain has TRBV5-1 and TRBJ2-4; TRBD2 might be the D (5 bases). CDR3 length equals 13 residues. The ends were cut back, 4 bases at V and 4 bases at J, with 9 bases in the middle. In germline, CDR1 is SGHRS, CDR2 YFSETQ. The CDR3 DNA reads as TGCGCCAGCAGCCCGGCGGGTAAAAACATTCAGTACTTC. The encoded protein is CASSPAGKNIQYF.

The V gene is TRBV11-3, the J gene TRBJ2-7; possible D gene TRBD2, 6 bases. In germline, CDR1 is SGHNT, CDR2 YENEEA. CDR3 length: 13 residues. Trimming took 8 bases from V and 5 from J, leaving 16 bases between them. CDR3 sequence: CASAASGLHEQYF. The DNA for the CDR3 is TGTGCCAGCGCCGCCAGCGGGCTACACGAGCAGTACTTC.